This paragraph reports one T cell receptor beta chain. The source of the sample is a study of blood T cell repertoires in COVID-19. Study as a whole: The United States, Italy and Spain provided the acute and convalescent COVID-19 samples.

The cohort comprised adults aged roughly 18 to 95 years residing in approximately 25 US areas. Participants' reported clinical history set cohort assignment. Source study methods: Estimation of nucleated cell counts was performed using reference gene primer amplification. The repertoire was sequenced with immunoSEQ multiplex PCR; TCRdb's copy has only in-frame clones and lacks some. V, J and clone size were drawn from that table, and D and trimming were deduced from the DNA. The sample includes about 240,000 clones, 75% to 90% of them seen just once. CDR3 length equals 15 residues. The germline CDR1 and CDR2 sequences are SEHNR and FQNEAQ (reference sequence). Germline trimming cut 5 bases from V and 2 bases from J; bases unmatched to any gene: 5.

The genes are TRBV7-9 and TRBJ1-2, with 10 bases that match TRBD1. The sequence was collected from a man aged 40-55 years who had recovered from COVID-19. The specimen sequenced was PBMCs or T cells enriched from blood (not recorded which). This CDR3 is CASSPGTGVNYGYTF. The CDR3 DNA sequence: TGTGCCAGCAGCCCCGGGACAGGGGTCAACTATGGCTACACCTTC. Filled out from reference TRBV7-9 and TRBJ1-2, the complete variable domain reads DTGVSQNPRHKITKRGQNVTFRCDPISEHNRLYWYRQTLGQGPEFLTYFQNEAQLEKSRLLSDRFSAERPKGSFSTLEIQRTEQGDSAMYLCASSPGTGVNYGYTFGSGTRLTVV.